The sequence of this T cell receptor beta chain was determined in a study of blood T cell repertoires in COVID-19. Study information: T cells, B-cell-depleted T cells, or PBMCs provided the cDNA or gDNA that served as material.

V was trimmed by 1 base and J by 7 bases, leaving 13 bases between them. Germline CDR1 LGHNA, CDR2 YNFKEQ. The CDR3 spans 14 residues. Produced via immunoSEQ multiplex PCR; TCRdb's table is partial and in-frame only. In the table there are fewer than 250,000 clones, 70% to 90% of which are singletons. The TCR sequence derives from a woman aged 35 to 49 with acute or convalescent COVID-19. Sequencing was performed on peripheral blood. This chain joins TRBV4-2 and TRBJ1-2, with D perhaps matching TRBD1 (6 bases). As DNA, the CDR3 is TGTGCCAGCAGCCAAGTCGACAGGTTTCGTGGCTACACCTTC. It specifies CASSQVDRFRGYTF.